This paragraph covers one T cell receptor beta chain sequence. What it binds is not known. The CDR3 contains 16 residues. V lost 1 base and J lost 4; bases outside the gene matches: 7. Germline assignment: CDR1 MGHRA and CDR2 YSYEKL. Every bit of the isolated RNA underwent reverse transcription, so sequencing read expressed TCRB transcripts. Libraries were prepared by immunoSEQ multiplex PCR; TCRdb keeps only in-frame clonotypes and omits some of them. The sample lists about 44,000 clones, roughly 70% occurring once. The data stem from a study of beta chain features in type 1 diabetes. Overall study context: Patient and healthy donor groups were alike in age, gender and cell yields. Study results and caveats: TCRB CDR3s were moderately but significantly shorter in Type 1 diabetes patients in all four CD4+ subsets.

Material for sequencing was Tregs from blood. The clonotype comes from a woman younger than 35 with type 1 diabetes. V gene TRBV4-1 combines with J gene TRBJ2-1; 7 bases agree with TRBD1. CDR3 residues: CASSQVRGGVYNEQFF. CDR3 bases: TGCGCCAGCAGCCAAGTGAGAGGGGGCGTATACAATGAGCAGTTCTTC.